This T cell receptor (beta chain) came from a study of blood T cell repertoires in COVID-19. Study overall: Samples representing acute and convalescent COVID-19 were sourced from the United States, Italy and Spain. The cDNA or gDNA used as material had been derived from T cells, B-cell-depleted T cells, or PBMCs.

Methods used by the authors: Amplification from reference gene primers served as the basis for estimated nucleated cell counts. TCRdb's copy holds only in-frame clones and misses some; the assay was immunoSEQ multiplex PCR. The D gene and trimming were derived from the DNA, and the V and J assignments and clone size from that table. The sample gives hundreds of thousands of clones, approximately 91% of which show up once; roughly 6.5% is in the top ten. CDR1 is MGHDK and CDR2 is SYGVNS in the germline V gene. V trimming: 0 bases; J trimming: 5 bases; junction bases outside the gene matches: 4. The CDR3 is made up of 17 amino acids.

V is TRBV25-1 and J is TRBJ2-1; TRBD2 matches at 13 bases. The sequenced sample was peripheral blood. The TCR sequence derives from a man aged 55 to 70 who had recovered from COVID-19. CDR3 amino acids: CASSEYLTSGGHNEQFF. The CDR3 DNA follows: TGTGCCAGCAGTGAATACCTGACTAGCGGGGGGCACAATGAGCAGTTCTTC.